This TCR beta chain was identified during a study of human T cells and chemical hapten exposure. Looking at the study overall: Upper-back patches of 0.01% DPC were read at 6 days. General study findings and limits: Compared with pre-sensitization or healthy control sets, expanded TCRs clustered more.

This clonotype has a count of ten or more. Antigen specificity is unknown. This CDR3 contains 14 residues. From germline, CDR1 is SGHTA and CDR2 FQGNSA. V lost 5 bases, J lost 3 bases, and 14 bases lay in between. Time point given: patch test 2, 6 weeks after DPC sensitization. Treatment of the sample: therapeutic diphenylcyclopropenone sensitization with weekly scalp DPC. Each cDNA molecule in the library carried unique molecular identifiers. TCRdb independently ran MiXCR on the RACE reads; one entry per CDR3 protein. The profile shows 350,000 to 400,000 distinct CDR3 sequences, about 6% of them singletons.

The chain has TRBV7-2 and TRBJ2-7; D may be TRBD1 (6 bases). Sequenced here: whole blood, sampled in connection with sensitization to the hapten diphenylcyclopropenone (DPC). This receptor was taken from a woman under 30 with alopecia areata. Some clones in this sample may be carry-over from other donors' samples. The CDR3 here is CASSPEQDSYEQYF. Here the CDR3 DNA reads TGTGCCAGCAGCCCTGAACAGGACAGCTACGAGCAGTACTTC.